Each of the 15 T cell receptor beta chains below was sequenced from the same sample in a study of T cell repertoires in cytomegalovirus infection (dated by TCRdb to about 2019). This sample was sequenced with an Illumina HiSeq 1500. TCRdb trimmed the raw reads at Q25, called clones with MiXCR and kept productive beta chains. Rows with a matching CDR3 protein are joined into one entry that keeps the most common DNA and genes. In all, the sample holds approximately 910,000 distinct CDR3 sequences, and around 32% of those were seen once. About 14% of the sample goes to the ten largest clones. Per the publication, the treatment or condition label means: in vitro stimulation with specific CMV peptide epitopes to enrich CMV-specific T cells. No antigens are known for them. The material was cultured CD8+ T cells from PBMCs, obtained from culture after CMV antigen stimulation. Receptors were obtained from a human donor in good health (CMV status not recorded). Some clones in this sample may be carry-over from other donors' samples.

This clonotype came up many times. This chain connects TRBV20-1 to TRBJ1-1; perhaps TRBD1 as D (6 bases). CDR1 is DFQATT and CDR2 is SNEGSKA in the germline V gene (reference sequence). Trimming shortened V by 3 bases and J by 0 bases, and 11 bases separated the two germline ends. The CDR3 is made up of 14 amino acids. Here the CDR3 reads CSASLAGVNTEAFF. The CDR3 nucleotides read TGCAGTGCTAGTCTGGCAGGGGTGAACACTGAAGCTTTCTTT.

This chain uses TRBV6-1 with TRBJ2-1; TRBD2 matches at 11 bases. V trimming: 9 bases; J trimming: 8 bases; junction bases outside the gene matches: 12. Germline CDR1 MNHNS, CDR2 SASEGT. This CDR3 is 15 amino acids long. CDR3 nucleotide sequence: TGTGCCAGGATGTGGACTAGCGGGTGTCGTTATGAGCAGTTCTTC. Amino acids: CARMWTSGCRYEQFF.

This sequence joins TRBV10-3 and TRBJ2-3, with 10 nucleotides matching TRBD2. The CDR3 consists of 16 residues. V was clipped by 6 bases and J by 4 bases; unmatched bases: 10. CDR1 ENHRY and CDR2 SYGVKD come from the germline V gene. For the CDR3, the DNA is TGTGCCATCAGGGTTTCCATAGCGGGGGGTGCAGATACGCAGTATTTT. This sequence encodes CAIRVSIAGGADTQYF.

This clonotype was picked up a small number of times. This chain links TRBV12-3 or TRBV12-4 with TRBJ2-3; D is possibly TRBD1 or TRBD2 (5 bases each). This CDR3 is built from 13 residues. Between the trimmed V and J ends, which lost 8 bases and 5 bases, there was a span of 14 bases. The CDR3 sequence is CASWGPGVDTQYF. In DNA, the CDR3 is TGTGCCAGCTGGGGACCAGGCGTAGATACGCAGTATTTT.

The sample holds a few counts of this clonotype. The chain couples TRBV12-3 or TRBV12-4 to TRBJ2-1; D perhaps matches TRBD1 (5 bases). This CDR3 is 13 amino acids long. Trimming pared 6 bases from V and 3 bases from J, leaving 9 bases between. In DNA form, the CDR3 reads TGTGCCAGCAGACAGGAAGACTACAATGAGCAGTTCTTC. This sequence encodes CASRQEDYNEQFF.

The gene calls are TRBV15 and TRBJ2-1; the D gene is possibly TRBD2 (7 bases). CDR3 length: 16 amino acids. The germline V gene encodes CDR1 LNHNV and CDR2 YYDKDF (reference sequence). V was shortened by 6 bases and J by 1 base, with 16 bases between the two germline ends. CDR3 nucleotides: TGTGCCACCAGAGGGGGGGACCCCCAATCCTACAATGAGCAGTTCTTC. It encodes CATRGGDPQSYNEQFF. The variable domain in full, with the rest retrieved from reference TRBV15 and TRBJ2-1, is DAMVIQNPRYQVTQFGKPVTLSCSQTLNHNVMYWYQQKSSQAPKLLFHYYDKDFNNEADTPDNFQSRRPNTSFCFLDIRSPGLGDTAMYLCATRGGDPQSYNEQFFGPGTRLTVL.

J is TRBJ1-1 and V is TRBV6-6, with D perhaps matching TRBD1 (6 bases). V lost 6 bases and J lost 11, with 16 bases in between. The CDR3 runs to 12 residues. The germline gives CDR1 MNHNY, CDR2 SVGAGI (reference sequence). For the CDR3, the DNA is TGTGCCAGCAGGGTACAGGGCCGCTTGGCTTTCTTT. Translation: CASRVQGRLAFF.

The chain joins TRBV19 to TRBJ2-7, with D tentatively TRBD1 or TRBD2 (5 bases each). Germline V gene sequence: CDR1 LNHDA, CDR2 SQIVND (reference sequence). Trimming took off 6 bases at V and 0 bases at J, with 15 bases between the two ends. The CDR3 sequence is 15 residues long. In nucleotides, the CDR3 is TGTGCCAGTAGCCCTGACGGGACGAGCTCCTACGAGCAGTACTTC. As protein: CASSPDGTSSYEQYF. Full variable domain (rest looked up from reference TRBV19 and TRBJ2-7): DGGITQSPKYLFRKEGQNVTLSCEQNLNHDAMYWYRQDPGQGLRLIYYSQIVNDFQKGDIAEGYSVSREKKESFPLTVTSAQKNPTAFYLCASSPDGTSSYEQYFGPGTRLTVT.

This clonotype was detected ten times or more. This chain joins TRBV28 and TRBJ2-5, with TRBD2 identical over 12 bases. CDR1 and CDR2 from the germline V gene are MDHEN and SYDVKM. V dropped 0 bases and J dropped 0; count of bases not matched to a gene: 5. This CDR3 comprises 18 residues. CDR3 region: CASSLWSSGGEYQETQYF. In DNA form, the CDR3 reads TGTGCCAGCAGTTTATGGTCTAGCGGGGGGGAGTACCAAGAGACCCAGTACTTC.

In this sample, this clonotype turned up many times. The V gene is TRBV7-9, the J gene TRBJ2-7, with a tentative D call TRBD1 (5 bases). Germline loops: CDR1 SEHNR, CDR2 FQNEAQ (reference sequence). The V gene lost 2 bases and the J gene lost 2 bases, with 16 bases spanning the gap. The CDR3 has 16 residues. The CDR3, as DNA: TGTGCCAGCAGCTTACGACAGTTCACCCGTCCCTACGAGCAGTACTTC. Amino acid sequence: CASSLRQFTRPYEQYF. The full variable domain, rest sourced from reference TRBV7-9 and TRBJ2-7, is DTGVSQNPRHKITKRGQNVTFRCDPISEHNRLYWYRQTLGQGPEFLTYFQNEAQLEKSRLLSDRFSAERPKGSFSTLEIQRTEQGDSAMYLCASSLRQFTRPYEQYFGPGTRLTVT.

This clonotype was counted only a few times. The chain employs TRBV4-1 and TRBJ1-3; the D gene is possibly TRBD1 (5 bases). V lost 5 bases to trimming and J lost 5 bases, with 16 bases between them. Germline CDR1 MGHRA, CDR2 YSYEKL. The length of the CDR3 is 15 residues. The CDR3 coding sequence is TGCGCCAGCAGCGTACAGGACAATACCAGAAACACCATATATTTT. As protein: CASSVQDNTRNTIYF.

This clonotype was picked up a small number of times. In DNA, the CDR3 is TGTGCCAGCTCACCACCGGCGGTGGCCACTGAAGCTTTCTTT. Translation gives CASSPPAVATEAFF. The chain carries TRBV18 and TRBJ1-1; D remains unclear. Looked up from germline, CDR1 is KGHSH and CDR2 is LQKENI. The CDR3 is 14 amino acids. The V gene lost 0 bases and the J gene lost 4 bases, with 9 bases spanning the gap.

The rearrangement uses TRBV6-5 and TRBJ2-2; TRBD2 is a possible D gene (6 bases). The CDR3 is 15 amino acids. Germline V gene lookup returns CDR1 MNHEY and CDR2 SVGAGI. V was cut by 4 bases and J by 7 bases, with 16 bases left in between. The CDR3 coding sequence is TGTGCCAGCAGTTGGCGAGCGGGTTACATCGGGGAGCTGTTTTTT. This encodes CASSWRAGYIGELFF.

Regarding this clonotype: An end of the junction differs from the germline gene, which may be a read error. CDR3 amino acids: CANSLRGTPNNEQFF. The CDR3 nucleotides are TGTGCCAACAGTTTACGGGGGACCCCCAACAATGAGCAGTTCTTC. This chain connects TRBV12-3 or TRBV12-4 to TRBJ2-1; maybe TRBD2 (6 bases). The CDR3 is made up of 15 amino acids.

The sample holds many counts of this clonotype. The genes are TRBV12-3 or TRBV12-4 and TRBJ2-7, with a possible D match to TRBD2 (6 bases). Deletions cut 7 bases from V and 5 bases from J, with 15 bases between. The CDR3 loop spans 13 amino acids. The CDR3, as DNA: TGTGCCAGCACCCCGGGACTCAGTAACGAGCAGTACTTC. It codes for CASTPGLSNEQYF.